This T cell receptor (beta chain) is from a study of control samples from healthy donors and cancer patients. The CDR3 has 17 amino acids. V trimming: 1 base; J trimming: 2 bases; junction bases outside the gene matches: 9. Germline V CDR1 and CDR2: SGHRS, YFSETQ. The protocol was immunoSEQ multiplex PCR, while the TCRdb copy is restricted to in-frame clones and leaves out a portion. The sample carries about 160,000 clones, about 94% recorded once. The receptor's source is a man aged 60-69 years with colorectal cancer. The source material was PBMCs. The chain couples TRBV5-1 to TRBJ1-1; 9 bases agree with TRBD1. The CDR3 sequence: CASSLWDRVGSNTEAFF. DNA of the CDR3: TGCGCCAGCAGCTTGTGGGACAGGGTTGGTAGTAACACTGAAGCTTTCTTT.